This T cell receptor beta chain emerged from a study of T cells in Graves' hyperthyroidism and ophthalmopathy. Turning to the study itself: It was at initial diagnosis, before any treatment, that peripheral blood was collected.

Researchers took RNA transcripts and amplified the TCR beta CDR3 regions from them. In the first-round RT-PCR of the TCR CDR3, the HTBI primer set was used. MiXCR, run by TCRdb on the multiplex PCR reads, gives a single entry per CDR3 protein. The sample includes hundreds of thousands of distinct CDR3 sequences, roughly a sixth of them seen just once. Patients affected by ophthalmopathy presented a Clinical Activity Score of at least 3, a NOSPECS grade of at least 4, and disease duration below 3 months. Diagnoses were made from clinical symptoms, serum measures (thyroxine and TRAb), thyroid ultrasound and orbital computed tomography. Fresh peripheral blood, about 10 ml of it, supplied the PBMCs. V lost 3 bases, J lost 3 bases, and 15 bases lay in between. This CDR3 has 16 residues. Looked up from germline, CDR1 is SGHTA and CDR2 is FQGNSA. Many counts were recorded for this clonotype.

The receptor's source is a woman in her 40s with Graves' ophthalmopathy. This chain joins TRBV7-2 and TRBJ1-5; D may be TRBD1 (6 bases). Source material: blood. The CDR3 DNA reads TGTGCCAGCAGCTTCGTCTCAGGACAGTTCAATCAGCCCCAGCATTTT. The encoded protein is CASSFVSGQFNQPQHF.